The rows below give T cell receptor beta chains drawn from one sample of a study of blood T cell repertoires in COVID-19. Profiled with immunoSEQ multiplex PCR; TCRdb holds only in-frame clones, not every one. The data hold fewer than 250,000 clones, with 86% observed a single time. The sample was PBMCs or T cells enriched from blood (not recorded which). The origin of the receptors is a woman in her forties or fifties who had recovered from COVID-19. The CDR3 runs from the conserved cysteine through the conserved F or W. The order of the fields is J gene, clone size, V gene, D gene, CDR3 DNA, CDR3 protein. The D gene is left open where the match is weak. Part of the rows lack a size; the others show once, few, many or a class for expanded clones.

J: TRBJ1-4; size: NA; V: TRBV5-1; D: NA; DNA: TGCGCCAGCAGCTCTGGGGGGACTAATGAAAAACTGTTTTTT; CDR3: CASSSGGTNEKLFF
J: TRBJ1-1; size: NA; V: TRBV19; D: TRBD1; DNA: TGTGCCAGTACTCAGACAGGGGGCACTGAAGCTTTCTTT; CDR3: CASTQTGGTEAFF
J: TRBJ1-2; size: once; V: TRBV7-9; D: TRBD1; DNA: TGTGCCAGCAGCTTAGTACAGGGGTATGGCTACACCTTC; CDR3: CASSLVQGYGYTF
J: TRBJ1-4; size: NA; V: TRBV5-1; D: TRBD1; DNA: TGCGCCAGCAGCCCGACAGGGAATTGGAATGAAAAACTGTTTTTT; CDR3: CASSPTGNWNEKLFF
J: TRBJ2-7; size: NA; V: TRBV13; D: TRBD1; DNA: TGTGCCAGCAGCGAGGGACAGAGTTACGAGCAGTACTTC; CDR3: CASSEGQSYEQYF
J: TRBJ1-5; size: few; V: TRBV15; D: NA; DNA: TGTGCCACCAGCCTCGAGGCCCGACTCCGAAATCAGCCCCAGCATTTT; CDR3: CATSLEARLRNQPQHF
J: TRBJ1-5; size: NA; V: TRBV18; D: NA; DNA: TGTGCCAGCTCACGGACAGATAGCAATCAGCCCCAGCATTTT; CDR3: CASSRTDSNQPQHF
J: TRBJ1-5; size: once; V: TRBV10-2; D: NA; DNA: TGCGCCAGCAGGTCAGAGGCGACCCCACGTAGCAATCAGCCCCAGCATTTT; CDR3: CASRSEATPRSNQPQHF
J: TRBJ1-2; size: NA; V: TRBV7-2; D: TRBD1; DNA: TGTGCCAGCAGCTCAGTCGGACAGGGGGGAGGTTACACCTTC; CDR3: CASSSVGQGGGYTF
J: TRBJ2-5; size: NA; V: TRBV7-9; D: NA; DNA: TGTGCCAGCAGCACGCCGGGGATCCAAGAGACCCAGTACTTC; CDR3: CASSTPGIQETQYF
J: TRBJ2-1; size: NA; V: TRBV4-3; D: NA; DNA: TGCGCCAGCAGCCAGAACCCCAGGGGTGAGCAGTTCTTC; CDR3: CASSQNPRGEQFF
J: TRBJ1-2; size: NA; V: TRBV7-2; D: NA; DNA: TGTGCCAGCAGCTTACCGGGGGTGGGCGGCTACACCTTC; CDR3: CASSLPGVGGYTF
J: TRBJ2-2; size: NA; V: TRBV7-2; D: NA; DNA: TGTGCCAGCAGCCCAGGACAGAGAAACACCGGGGAGCTGTTTTTT; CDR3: CASSPGQRNTGELFF
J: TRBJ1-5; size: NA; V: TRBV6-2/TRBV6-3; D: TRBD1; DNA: TGTGCCAGCAGTTACTCGAGTATAGGGACAGCCCAGCCCCAGCATTTT; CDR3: CASSYSSIGTAQPQHF
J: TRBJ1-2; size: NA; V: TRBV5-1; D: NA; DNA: TGCGCCAGCAGCTTGGCGGGGACACTCTATGGCTACACCTTC; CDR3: CASSLAGTLYGYTF
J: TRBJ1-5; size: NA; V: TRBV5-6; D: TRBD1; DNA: TGTGCCAGCAGCTTGGCCGCGGCAGGGGGCCAGCCCCAGCATTTT; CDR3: CASSLAAAGGQPQHF
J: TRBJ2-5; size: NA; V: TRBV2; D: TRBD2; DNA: TGTGCCAGCAGTGCTTGGACTAGCGGGAGCTCGAGCCAAGAGACCCAGTACTTC; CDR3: CASSAWTSGSSSQETQYF
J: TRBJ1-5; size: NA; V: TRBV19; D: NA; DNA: TGTGCCAGTAGTAGTACGTGGCAGGGGACCCAGCATTTT; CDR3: CASSSTWQGTQHF
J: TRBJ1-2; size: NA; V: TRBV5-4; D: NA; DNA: TGTGCCAGCAGCGCGCCGGGATACCGGGGCTACACCTTC; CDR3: CASSAPGYRGYTF
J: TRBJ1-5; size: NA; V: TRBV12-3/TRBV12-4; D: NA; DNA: TGTGCCAGCAGTTTTCGGGGAGGTCAGCCCCAGCATTTT; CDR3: CASSFRGGQPQHF
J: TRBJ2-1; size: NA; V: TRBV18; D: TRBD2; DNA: TGTGCCAGCTCACCCGATAGCGGGGCCTCCTACAATGAGCAGTTCTTC; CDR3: CASSPDSGASYNEQFF
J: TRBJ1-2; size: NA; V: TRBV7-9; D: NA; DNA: TGTGCCAGCAGCTTAGAGAGGCTTTCGGACTATGGCTACACCTTC; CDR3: CASSLERLSDYGYTF
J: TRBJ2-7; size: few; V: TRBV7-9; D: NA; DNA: TGTGCCAGCAGCTTAAAATTTGACAGGACCTACGAGCAGTACTTC; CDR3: CASSLKFDRTYEQYF
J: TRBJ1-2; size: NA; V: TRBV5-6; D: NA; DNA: TGTGCCAGCAGCCTACCTCCTGGACAAGCCAACTATGGCTACACCTTC; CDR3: CASSLPPGQANYGYTF
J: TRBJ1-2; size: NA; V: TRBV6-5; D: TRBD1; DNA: TGTGCCAGCAGGACAGGGGGCGTTTTAGATGGCTACACCTTC; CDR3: CASRTGGVLDGYTF
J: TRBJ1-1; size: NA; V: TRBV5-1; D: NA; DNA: TGCGCCAGCGCAATCGGCACTGAAGCTTTCTTT; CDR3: CASAIGTEAFF
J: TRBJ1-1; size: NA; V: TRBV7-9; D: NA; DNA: TGTGCCAGCGCTACTCAGGTTGGGAGAAACACTGAAGCTTTCTTT; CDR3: CASATQVGRNTEAFF
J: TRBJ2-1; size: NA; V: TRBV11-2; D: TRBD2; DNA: TGTGCCAGCAGCCCCGGGGGGGGAGGCACCTCCTACAATGAGCAGTTCTTC; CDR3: CASSPGGGGTSYNEQFF
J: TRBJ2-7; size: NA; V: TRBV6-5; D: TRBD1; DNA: TGTGCCAGCACACAGGGGTTCGAGCAGTACTTC; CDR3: CASTQGFEQYF
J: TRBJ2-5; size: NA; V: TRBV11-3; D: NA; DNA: TGTGCCAGCAGCCGGACAGCCAAAGAGACCCAGTACTTC; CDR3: CASSRTAKETQYF
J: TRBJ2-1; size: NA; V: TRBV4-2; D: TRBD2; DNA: TGTGCCAGCAGCCAAGGGCTAGCGGAAAATTACAATGAGCAGTTCTTC; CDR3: CASSQGLAENYNEQFF
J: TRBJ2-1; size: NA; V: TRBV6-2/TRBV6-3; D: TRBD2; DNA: TGTGCCAGCAGTTACTCCTACCGACTTGTTAGCGGGAGGTTATCCTACAATGAGCAGTTCTTC; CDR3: CASSYSYRLVSGRLSYNEQFF
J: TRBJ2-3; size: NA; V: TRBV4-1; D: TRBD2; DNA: TGCGCCAGTCACCGGGGGGCGGGGGGATCAGATACGCAGTATTTT; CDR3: CASHRGAGGSDTQYF
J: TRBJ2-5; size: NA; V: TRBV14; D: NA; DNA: TGTGCCAGCAGCCATTCCCTGGGAGGGGGAGTAGGCGAAGAGACCCAGTACTTC; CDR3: CASSHSLGGGVGEETQYF
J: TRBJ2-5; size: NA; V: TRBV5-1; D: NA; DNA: TGCGCCAGCAGTCCGGACCCAGGGGAAGAGACCCAGTACTTC; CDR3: CASSPDPGEETQYF
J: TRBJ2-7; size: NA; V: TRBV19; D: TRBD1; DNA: TGTGCCAGCCGACCCCGGGACAGGGACTACGAGCAGTACTTC; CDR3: CASRPRDRDYEQYF
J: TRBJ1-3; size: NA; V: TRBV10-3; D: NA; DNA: TGTGCCATCAGTGAGTCGCCAGGGGTCGGAAACACCATATATTTT; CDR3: CAISESPGVGNTIYF
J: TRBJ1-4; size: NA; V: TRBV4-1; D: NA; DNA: TGCGCCAGCAGCCCGAAACCCCTTGAGGAAAAACTGTTTTTT; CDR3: CASSPKPLEEKLFF
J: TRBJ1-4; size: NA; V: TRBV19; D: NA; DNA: TGTGCCAGTAGTTTAGACAGCGGAGTATCGACTAATGAAAAACTGTTTTTT; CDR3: CASSLDSGVSTNEKLFF
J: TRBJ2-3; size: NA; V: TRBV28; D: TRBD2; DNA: TGTGCCAGCAGTTTTACTAGCGGGCCTAACACAGATACGCAGTATTTT; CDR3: CASSFTSGPNTDTQYF
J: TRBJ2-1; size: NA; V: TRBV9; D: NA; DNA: TGTGCCAGCAGCGTCAGGGGCACAGGGGGAACGAGAGCGGGGGGTGATGAGCAGTTCTTC; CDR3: CASSVRGTGGTRAGGDEQFF
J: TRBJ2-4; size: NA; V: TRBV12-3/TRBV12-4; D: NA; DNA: TGTGCCAGCAGTTGCGAGTACTTC; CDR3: CASSCEYF
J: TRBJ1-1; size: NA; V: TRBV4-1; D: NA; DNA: TGCGCCAGCACTGGGAGGAGCCAAGCGCAGAACACTGAAGCTTTCTTT; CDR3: CASTGRSQAQNTEAFF
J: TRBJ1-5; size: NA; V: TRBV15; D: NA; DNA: TGTGCCACCAGCAGACTCCTAGGGGTTCAGCCCCAGCATTTT; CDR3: CATSRLLGVQPQHF
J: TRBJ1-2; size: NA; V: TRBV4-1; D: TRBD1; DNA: TGCGCCAGCAGCCAAGACCCAGGGGGAGGTTACTATGGCTACACCTTC; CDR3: CASSQDPGGGYYGYTF
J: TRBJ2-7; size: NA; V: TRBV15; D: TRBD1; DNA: TGTGCCACCAGCAGAGAGGGGACAGGAGCCTACGAGCAGTACTTC; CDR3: CATSREGTGAYEQYF
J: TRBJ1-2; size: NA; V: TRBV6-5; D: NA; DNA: TGTGCCAGCAGTTACTCCCGCGGGCCTAACTATGGCTACACCTTC; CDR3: CASSYSRGPNYGYTF
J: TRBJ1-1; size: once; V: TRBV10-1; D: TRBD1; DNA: TGCGCCCCGAAGAAGGACAGGTTTTCCACTGAAGCTTTCTTT; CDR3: CAPKKDRFSTEAFF
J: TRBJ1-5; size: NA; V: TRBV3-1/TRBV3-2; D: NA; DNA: TGTGCCAGCAGCCCAGAGTTATTATACAAGGGACAAAATCAGCCCCAGCATTTT; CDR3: CASSPELLYKGQNQPQHF
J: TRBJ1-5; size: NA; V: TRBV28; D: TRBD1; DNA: TGTGCCAGCAGTCGCCTCGGGACAGGGGGGGTTCAGCCCCAGCATTTT; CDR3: CASSRLGTGGVQPQHF